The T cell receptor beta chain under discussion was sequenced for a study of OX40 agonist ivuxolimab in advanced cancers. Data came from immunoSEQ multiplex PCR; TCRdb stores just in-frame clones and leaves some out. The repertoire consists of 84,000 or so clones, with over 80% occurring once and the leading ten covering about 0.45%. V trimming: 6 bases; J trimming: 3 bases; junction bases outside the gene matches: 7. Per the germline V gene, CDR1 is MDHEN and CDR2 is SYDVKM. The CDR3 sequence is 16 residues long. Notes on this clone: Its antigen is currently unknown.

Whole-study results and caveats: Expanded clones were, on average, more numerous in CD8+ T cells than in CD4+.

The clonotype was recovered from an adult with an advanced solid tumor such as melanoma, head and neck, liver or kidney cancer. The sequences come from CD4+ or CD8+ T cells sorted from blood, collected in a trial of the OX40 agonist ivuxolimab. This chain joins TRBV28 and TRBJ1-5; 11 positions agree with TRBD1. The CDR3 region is CASSPTGQGDNQPQHF. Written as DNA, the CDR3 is TGTGCCAGCAGCCCTACGGGACAGGGGGACAATCAGCCCCAGCATTTT.